This passage covers 4 T cell receptor beta chains from one sample sequenced in a study of T cells in Graves' hyperthyroidism and ophthalmopathy. RNA transcripts served as the template for amplifying TCR beta CDR3 regions. Researchers ran a first-round RT-PCR on the TCR CDR3 using the HTBI primer set. MiXCR was run by TCRdb on the multiplex PCR reads, yielding one entry per CDR3 protein. The repertoire holds roughly 380,000 distinct CDR3 sequences, roughly 14% seen once, with roughly 11% in the top ten. Sequencing used blood. The receptors stem from a woman between 55 and 75 years old with Graves' hyperthyroidism.

This clonotype was observed a handful of times. The chain combines TRBV19 with TRBJ2-1, with D unresolved. The CDR3 is 16 amino acids. Germline CDR1 LNHDA, CDR2 SQIVND (reference sequence). The V and J ends lost 4 bases and 0 bases respectively, with 13 bases between them. CDR3 protein: CASSRVRYSSYNEQFF. CDR3 in DNA: TGTGCCAGTAGTAGGGTGAGGTACAGCTCCTACAATGAGCAGTTCTTC.

There are many counts of this clonotype. This chain links TRBV12-3 or TRBV12-4 with TRBJ2-7; 7 bases map to TRBD1. The CDR3 totals 12 residues. V lost 6 bases to trimming and J lost 6 bases; unmatched junction nucleotides: 5. The CDR3 DNA sequence: TGTGCCAGCAGCCCCGACAGGGTCGAGCAGTACTTC. Translation gives CASSPDRVEQYF.

This clonotype was observed many times. J is TRBJ1-3 and V is TRBV18; D is undetermined. Trimming stripped 4 bases from V and 0 bases from J, with 10 bases between. Germline CDR1 KGHSH, CDR2 LQKENI. The CDR3 has 15 amino acids. The CDR3 sequence: CASSLGGYSGNTIYF. The DNA of the CDR3 is TGTGCCAGCTCACTAGGAGGGTACTCTGGAAACACCATATATTTT.

This clonotype was seen many times. This sequence joins TRBV7-6 and TRBJ2-3; possibly TRBD1 for D (5 bases). The germline V gene encodes CDR1 SGHVS and CDR2 FNYEAQ. Trimming took off 2 bases at V and 5 bases at J, with 20 bases between the two ends. The CDR3 spans 17 residues. The CDR3 loop reads CASSLSRRTTLRDTQYF. The DNA of the CDR3 is TGTGCCAGCAGCTTAAGTCGTAGGACAACCCTCCGAGATACGCAGTATTTT.